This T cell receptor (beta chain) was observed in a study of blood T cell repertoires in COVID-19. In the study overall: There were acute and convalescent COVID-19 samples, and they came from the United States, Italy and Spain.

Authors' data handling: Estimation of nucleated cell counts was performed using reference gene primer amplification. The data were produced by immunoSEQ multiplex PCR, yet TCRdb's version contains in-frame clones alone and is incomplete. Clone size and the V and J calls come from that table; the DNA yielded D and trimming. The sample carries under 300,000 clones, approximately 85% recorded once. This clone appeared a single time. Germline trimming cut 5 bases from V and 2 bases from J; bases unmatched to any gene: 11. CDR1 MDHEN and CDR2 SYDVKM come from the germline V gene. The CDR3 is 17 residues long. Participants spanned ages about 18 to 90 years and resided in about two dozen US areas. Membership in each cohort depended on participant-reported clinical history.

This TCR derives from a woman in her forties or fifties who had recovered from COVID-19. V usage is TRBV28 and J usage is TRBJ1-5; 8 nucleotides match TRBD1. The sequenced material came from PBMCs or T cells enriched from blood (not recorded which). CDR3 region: CASSAPAGGAGNQPQHF. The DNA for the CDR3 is TGTGCCAGCAGTGCCCCGGCAGGGGGCGCAGGCAATCAGCCCCAGCATTTT. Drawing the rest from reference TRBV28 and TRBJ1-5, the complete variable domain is DVKVTQSSRYLVKRTGEKVFLECVQDMDHENMFWYRQDPGLGLRLIYFSYDVKMKEKGDIPEGYSVSREKKERFSLILESASTNQTSMYLCASSAPAGGAGNQPQHFGDGTRLSIL.